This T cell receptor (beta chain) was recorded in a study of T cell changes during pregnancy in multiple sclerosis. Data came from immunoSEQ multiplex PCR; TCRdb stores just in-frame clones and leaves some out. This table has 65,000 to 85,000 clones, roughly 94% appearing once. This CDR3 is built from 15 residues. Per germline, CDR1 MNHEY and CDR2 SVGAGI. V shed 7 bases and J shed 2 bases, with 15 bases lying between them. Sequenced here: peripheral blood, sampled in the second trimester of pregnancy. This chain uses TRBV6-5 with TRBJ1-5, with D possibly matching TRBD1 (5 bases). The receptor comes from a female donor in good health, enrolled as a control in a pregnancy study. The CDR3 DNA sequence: TGTGCCAGCACAAATACCCCGGGGGGCAATCAGCCCCAGCATTTT. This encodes CASTNTPGGNQPQHF.